These T cell receptor beta chains were read from a single sample in a study of T cell repertoires in cytomegalovirus infection. TCRdb re-called the reads with MiXCR, one entry per CDR3 protein. The table lists some 450,000 distinct CDR3 sequences, 25% to 40% of them singletons. Sample: PBMCs. The receptors shown here come from a human donor in good health (CMV status not recorded). Some clones in this sample may be carry-over from other donors' samples. The CDR3 runs from the conserved cysteine through the conserved F or W. The D gene is left open where the match is weak. Size is omitted from some rows. Given values are once, few, many or a class for expanded clones.

CDR3: CASSFSASFSDTQYF
DNA: TGTGCCAGCAGCTTTTCGGCCAGCTTTTCAGATACGCAGTATTTT
D: NA
size: NA
J: TRBJ2-3
V: TRBV11-2

CDR3: CAWRRTSGGKPSYNEQFF
DNA: TGTGCCTGGAGGAGAACTAGCGGGGGGAAACCCTCCTACAATGAGCAGTTCTTC
D: TRBD2
size: NA
J: TRBJ2-1
V: TRBV30

CDR3: CASSPRVAGDNEQFF
DNA: TGTGCCAGCTCACCGAGAGTAGCGGGGGACAATGAGCAGTTCTTC
D: TRBD2
size: NA
J: TRBJ2-1
V: TRBV18

CDR3: CASIFQSYEQYF
DNA: TGTGCCAGCATTTTTCAGTCCTACGAGCAGTACTTC
D: NA
size: NA
J: TRBJ2-7
V: TRBV6-1

CDR3: CASSPIPGFNEKLFF
DNA: TGTGCCAGCAGCCCCATACCTGGATTTAATGAAAAACTGTTTTTT
D: NA
size: NA
J: TRBJ1-4
V: TRBV7-2

CDR3: CASSEPGDSLKDTQYF
DNA: TGTGCCAGCAGTGAACCTGGGGACAGCTTAAAAGATACGCAGTATTTT
D: TRBD1
size: many
J: TRBJ2-3
V: TRBV6-1

CDR3: CASSPNLWVNPGNTEAFF
DNA: TGCGCCAGCAGCCCTAATCTGTGGGTCAACCCCGGGAACACTGAAGCTTTCTTT
D: NA
size: few
J: TRBJ1-1
V: TRBV4-1

CDR3: CASTWKQVTSGNTIYF
DNA: TGTGCCAGCACTTGGAAACAGGTGACATCTGGAAACACCATATATTTT
D: NA
size: NA
J: TRBJ1-3
V: TRBV6-2/TRBV6-3

CDR3: CASSVGTAYYEQYF
DNA: TGTGCCAGCAGCGTAGGGACAGCCTACTACGAGCAGTACTTC
D: NA
size: once
J: TRBJ2-7
V: TRBV9

CDR3: CASSSTTEKYEQYF
DNA: TGTGCCAGCAGCTCGACGACAGAGAAATACGAGCAGTACTTC
D: NA
size: many
J: TRBJ2-7
V: TRBV7-9

CDR3: CASSRQRPFGNTIYF
DNA: TGTGCCAGCAGCCGCCAGAGGCCCTTTGGAAACACCATATATTTT
D: NA
size: many
J: TRBJ1-3
V: TRBV7-2

CDR3: CATSDLNTNTGELFF
DNA: TGTGCCACCAGTGATTTGAACACGAACACCGGGGAGCTGTTTTTT
D: NA
size: NA
J: TRBJ2-2
V: TRBV24-1

CDR3: CASSPSRLATNTGELFF
DNA: TGTGCCAGCAGCCCCTCGCGACTAGCGACGAACACCGGGGAGCTGTTTTTT
D: TRBD2
size: many
J: TRBJ2-2
V: TRBV7-6

CDR3: CASSQDSGYQPQHF
DNA: TGTGCCAGCAGCCAGGACAGCGGTTATCAGCCCCAGCATTTT
D: NA
size: NA
J: TRBJ1-5
V: TRBV7-2

CDR3: CASNPQMEHEQYF
DNA: TGTGCCAGCAATCCCCAGATGGAGCACGAGCAGTACTTC
D: NA
size: NA
J: TRBJ2-7
V: TRBV6-6

CDR3: CASSYGTYEQYF
DNA: TGTGCCAGCAGTTACGGGACCTACGAGCAGTACTTC
D: NA
size: many
J: TRBJ2-7
V: TRBV6-2/TRBV6-3

CDR3: CASSVSGGSNTEAFF
DNA: TGTGCCAGCAGCGTATCAGGGGGTTCGAACACTGAAGCTTTCTTT
D: TRBD1
size: NA
J: TRBJ1-1
V: TRBV7-9

CDR3: CASSIDKNQPQHF
DNA: TGTGCCAGTAGTATAGACAAGAATCAGCCCCAGCATTTT
D: NA
size: NA
J: TRBJ1-5
V: TRBV19

CDR3: CASSRRGAKNIQYF
DNA: TGTGCCAGCAGCCGCCGGGGGGCCAAAAACATTCAGTACTTC
D: NA
size: NA
J: TRBJ2-4
V: TRBV3-1

CDR3: CASKFSGQNEKLFF
DNA: TGTGCCAGCAAGTTCTCCGGGCAGAATGAAAAACTGTTTTTT
D: NA
size: many
J: TRBJ1-4
V: TRBV6-1

CDR3: CASSLTGAETQYF
DNA: TGTGCCAGCAGCTTGACGGGAGCGGAGACCCAGTACTTC
D: NA
size: NA
J: TRBJ2-5
V: TRBV5-4

CDR3: CASSQGLAGGLEQYF
DNA: TGCGCCAGCAGCCAGGGACTAGCGGGGGGCCTCGAGCAGTACTTC
D: TRBD2
size: NA
J: TRBJ2-7
V: TRBV4-3

CDR3: CASSSTPGDNTGYTF
DNA: TGTGCCAGCAGTTCCACGCCAGGGGATAATACGGGCTACACCTTC
D: NA
size: NA
J: TRBJ1-2
V: TRBV6-8

CDR3: CASSLGPGEGNTIYF
DNA: TGTGCCAGCAGCTTAGGGCCAGGGGAAGGAAACACCATATATTTT
D: NA
size: many
J: TRBJ1-3
V: TRBV7-6

CDR3: CSASRGTGGLSYNEQFF
DNA: TGCAGTGCTAGTAGGGGGACAGGGGGTCTGTCCTACAATGAGCAGTTCTTC
D: TRBD1
size: NA
J: TRBJ2-1
V: TRBV20-1

CDR3: CATSRDENRAGETQYF
DNA: TGTGCCACCAGCAGAGATGAGAACAGGGCTGGCGAGACCCAGTACTTC
D: NA
size: few
J: TRBJ2-5
V: TRBV15

CDR3: CASSQSERNTEAFF
DNA: TGTGCCAGCAGCCAATCAGAAAGGAACACTGAAGCTTTCTTT
D: NA
size: NA
J: TRBJ1-1
V: TRBV3-1

CDR3: CASSIVGDKPYEQYF
DNA: TGTGCCAGTAGTATAGTGGGGGACAAGCCCTACGAGCAGTACTTC
D: NA
size: NA
J: TRBJ2-7
V: TRBV19

CDR3: CASGEGNQPQHF
DNA: TGTGCCAGCGGGGAAGGTAATCAGCCCCAGCATTTT
D: NA
size: NA
J: TRBJ1-5
V: TRBV28

CDR3: CASSLAGLITGELFF
DNA: TGTGCCAGCAGCTTAGCCGGACTCATCACCGGGGAGCTGTTTTTT
D: NA
size: NA
J: TRBJ2-2
V: TRBV7-2

CDR3: CDSSTQGFGYNEQFF
DNA: TGTGACAGCAGTACCCAAGGATTCGGTTACAATGAGCAGTTCTTC
D: NA
size: NA
J: TRBJ2-1
V: TRBV2

CDR3: CASTNGTVGFYGYTF
DNA: TGTGCCAGCACCAACGGGACAGTGGGCTTCTATGGCTACACCTTC
D: TRBD1
size: NA
J: TRBJ1-2
V: TRBV3-1

CDR3: CASSLRQGGSGNTIYF
DNA: TGTGCCAGCAGTTTAAGGCAAGGGGGCTCTGGAAACACCATATATTTT
D: NA
size: NA
J: TRBJ1-3
V: TRBV12-3/TRBV12-4

CDR3: CASSQDAVEGPPSSPLHF
DNA: TGCGCCAGCAGCCAAGATGCCGTGGAGGGGCCCCCATCTTCACCCCTCCACTTT
D: NA
size: few
J: TRBJ1-6
V: TRBV4-3

CDR3: CASSIALSQPQHF
DNA: TGTGCCAGTAGTATAGCCCTGAGTCAGCCCCAGCATTTT
D: NA
size: few
J: TRBJ1-5
V: TRBV19

CDR3: CSAWNGEKLFF
DNA: TGCAGTGCCTGGAACGGTGAAAAACTGTTTTTT
D: NA
size: NA
J: TRBJ1-4
V: TRBV20-1

CDR3: CASSVIAGDEQETQYF
DNA: TGTGCCAGCAGTGTAATAGCGGGGGATGAACAAGAGACCCAGTACTTC
D: TRBD2
size: few
J: TRBJ2-5
V: TRBV25-1

CDR3: CATSFGSSYEHYF
DNA: TGTGCCACCAGCTTCGGATCATCCTACGAGCATTACTTC
D: NA
size: NA
J: TRBJ2-7
V: TRBV24-1

CDR3: CASSVTPGGGLSYNEQFF
DNA: TGTGCCAGTAGCGTAACTCCGGGCGGGGGACTTTCCTACAATGAGCAGTTCTTC
D: TRBD2
size: NA
J: TRBJ2-1
V: TRBV19

CDR3: CASSMPGPTQETQYF
DNA: TGTGCCAGCAGCATGCCGGGACCAACTCAAGAGACCCAGTACTTC
D: NA
size: many
J: TRBJ2-5
V: TRBV7-8

CDR3: CASSLASQAVQATGELFF
DNA: TGCGCCAGCAGCTTGGCCTCCCAAGCCGTTCAAGCGACCGGGGAGCTGTTTTTT
D: NA
size: few
J: TRBJ2-2
V: TRBV5-1